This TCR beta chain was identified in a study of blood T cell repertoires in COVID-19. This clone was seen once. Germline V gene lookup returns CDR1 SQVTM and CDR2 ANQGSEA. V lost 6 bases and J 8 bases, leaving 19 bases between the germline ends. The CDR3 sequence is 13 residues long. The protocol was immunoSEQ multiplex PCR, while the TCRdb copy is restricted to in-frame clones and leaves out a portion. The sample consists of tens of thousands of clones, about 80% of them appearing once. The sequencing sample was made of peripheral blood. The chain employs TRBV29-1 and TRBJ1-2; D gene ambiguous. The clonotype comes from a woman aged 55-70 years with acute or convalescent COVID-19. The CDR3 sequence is CSVRSEVEEGYTF. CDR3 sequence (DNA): TGCAGCGTCAGATCGGAGGTAGAGGAAGGCTACACCTTC.